This T cell receptor (beta chain) was obtained from a study of T cell responses to AZD1222 COVID-19 vaccine. Overall study results and limits: Only six AZD1222 recipients tested seropositive at baseline. The sample set comprised mostly white British donors with more females, and clonal diversity was possibly underestimated.

Assay: immunoSEQ multiplex PCR; the TCRdb copy retains only in-frame clones and omits some. The sample records approximately 160,000 clones, about 90% being singletons. Germline trimming cut 1 base from V and 2 bases from J; bases unmatched to any gene: 5. Germline V gene lookup returns CDR1 LNHDA and CDR2 SQIVND (reference sequence). The CDR3 has 16 residues. Concerning this clone: The antigen remains undetermined.

This material consisted of peripheral blood, taken 28 days after the second AZD1222 dose. The rearrangement uses TRBV19 and TRBJ2-3; 8 nucleotides align to TRBD2. This receptor was identified in an adult who received the AZD1222 COVID-19 vaccine. CDR3: CASSIGAGDTTDTQYF. CDR3 DNA sequence: TGTGCCAGTAGTATAGGAGCGGGGGATACCACAGATACGCAGTATTTT.